These 9 T cell receptor beta chains originate from one sample sequenced in a study of type 1 regulatory T cells. The antigens for these receptors are not known. TCRdb called the reads again in MiXCR, with one record for every CDR3 protein. The sample holds about 62,000 distinct CDR3 sequences; 62% are singletons and the top ten take 1.5% to 2%. The sample taken for sequencing was cultured non-Tr1 T cells, either the whole culture or a sorted T cell fraction (not recorded which). These receptors were obtained from a human donor in good health.

The V and J genes are TRBV5-1 and TRBJ1-2; possibly TRBD1 for D (5 bases). V shed 4 bases and J shed 8 bases, with 15 bases lying between them. The CDR3 is 13 residues long. The germline gives CDR1 SGHRS, CDR2 YFSETQ. CDR3 residues: CASSPAGGRGYTF. As DNA, the CDR3 is TGCGCCAGCAGCCCGGCGGGGGGTAGAGGCTACACCTTC.

The genes are TRBV20-1 and TRBJ2-4, with 10 bases aligning to TRBD1. V shed 6 bases, J shed 5 bases, and the junction held 7 bases outside the gene matches. CDR1 and CDR2 from the germline V gene are DFQATT and SNEGSKA (reference sequence). The CDR3 is 14 residues long. CDR3: CSALTDRGENIQYF. In DNA form, the CDR3 reads TGCAGTGCACTAACGGACAGGGGGGAAAACATTCAGTACTTC.

The chain couples TRBV18 to TRBJ1-3; D is unresolved. Per the germline V gene, CDR1 is KGHSH and CDR2 is LQKENI. This CDR3 region has 15 residues. The V and J ends lost 1 base and 4 bases respectively, with 11 bases between them. DNA of the CDR3: TGTGCCAGCTCACCACGCCAGGAAGGGGGAAACACCATATATTTT. Translated, it gives CASSPRQEGGNTIYF.

This clonotype was seen a handful of times. This chain links TRBV7-8 with TRBJ2-5, with 8 bases lining up with TRBD1. The V gene's germline CDR1 is SGHVS and CDR2 FQNEAQ. The CDR3 is 18 amino acids. Losses at the gene ends were 1 base for V and 1 base for J; bases not matched to a gene: 11. The CDR3 DNA is TGTGCCAGCAGCTTAGGGGGGGCAGGGGGCCTTTCCCAAGAGACCCAGTACTTC. It specifies CASSLGGAGGLSQETQYF.

The chain recombines TRBV7-9 with TRBJ1-3; D ambiguous. Germline-derived CDR1 and CDR2 are SEHNR and FQNEAQ (reference sequence). The V and J ends lost 5 bases and 4 bases respectively, with 15 bases between them. The CDR3 extends over 15 amino acids. DNA of the CDR3: TGTGCCAGCAGCCCTCCGGGAGTCGCGGGAAACACCATATATTTT. Translated, it gives CASSPPGVAGNTIYF. The complete variable domain, with remaining parts taken from reference TRBV7-9 and TRBJ1-3, reads DTGVSQNPRHKITKRGQNVTFRCDPISEHNRLYWYRQTLGQGPEFLTYFQNEAQLEKSRLLSDRFSAERPKGSFSTLEIQRTEQGDSAMYLCASSPPGVAGNTIYFGEGSWLTVV.

This clonotype appeared a single time. The gene calls are TRBV29-1 and TRBJ2-2; D is possibly TRBD2 (6 bases). V was pared by 5 bases and J by 1 base, with 17 bases between. The CDR3 runs 16 residues. From germline, CDR1 is SQVTM and CDR2 ANQGSEA. As DNA, the CDR3 is TGCAGCGTTAGGTCCGGGACTCTTAAGAACACCGGGGAGCTGTTTTTT. This sequence encodes CSVRSGTLKNTGELFF.

J is TRBJ2-6 and V is TRBV5-1, with TRBD1 matching 7 bases. The CDR3 has 15 residues. V lost 4 bases and J lost 4; bases outside the gene matches: 5. Looked up from germline, CDR1 is SGHRS and CDR2 is YFSETQ. The CDR3 is CASSLTGAGANVLTF. The CDR3 DNA follows: TGCGCCAGCAGCCTCACAGGGGCCGGGGCCAACGTCCTGACTTTC.

The chain uses TRBV20-1 and TRBJ1-2; tentative D call: TRBD1 (5 bases). Germline-derived CDR1 and CDR2 are DFQATT and SNEGSKA (reference sequence). The CDR3 contains 13 residues. Trimming took off 0 bases at V and 6 bases at J, with 11 bases between the two ends. In nucleotides, the CDR3 is TGCAGTGCTAGAGATGGAGGGGCAGATGGCTACACCTTC. Amino acid sequence: CSARDGGADGYTF.

The V gene is TRBV11-2, the J gene TRBJ1-5; D not resolved. The CDR3 is 15 amino acids. The germline V gene encodes CDR1 SGHAT and CDR2 FQNNGV. Trimming pared 0 bases from V and 3 bases from J, leaving 9 bases between. The DNA for the CDR3 is TGTGCCAGCAGCTTAGACGGACCGATCAATCAGCCCCAGCATTTT. It is translated as CASSLDGPINQPQHF.